Below, one TCR beta chain is given with its context. Its specificity is not known. This CDR3 region has 14 residues. CDR1 and CDR2 (germline): MNHEY, SMNVEV (reference sequence). Trimming at V came to 3 bases and at J to 9 bases, leaving 9 bases not matched to a gene. The RNA, about 0.45 to 1 ug, was put through reverse transcription using random hexamers. TCRdb analysed the immunoSEQ multiplex PCR reads with MiXCR anew, one entry per CDR3 protein. Of about 190,000 distinct CDR3 sequences in the sample, approximately 95% were seen once. The data are from a study of CD8 T cells in Susac syndrome. Points from the study as a whole: Detection of Susac-specific public clones gave approximately 16 in total CD8+ repertoires and roughly five in CD8+ TEMRA repertoires. The TCR sequencing and HLA analysis in the study involved a relatively small number of individuals, as the study acknowledged.

Sample: CD8+ T cells from PBMCs. The TCR sequence derives from a human donor with Susac syndrome. The chain has TRBV27 and TRBJ2-7; 9 bases align to TRBD2. As DNA, the CDR3 is TGTGCCAGCAGTTTCGGCGGGAGGGCCCGAGGGCAGTACTTC. Residues: CASSFGGRARGQYF.